Here is one T cell receptor (beta chain) with its context. Its antigen remains unknown. The junction departs from the called germline gene at one end, perhaps through a read error. This CDR3 comprises 13 residues. Germline V gene lookup returns CDR1 KGHSH and CDR2 LQKENI. This sample is drawn from a study of cytomegalovirus exposure and HLA in healthy donors. Findings and caveats of the study: Apparent HLA restriction characterized most CMV-associated TCR beta chains in a later analysis.

Vbeta (60) and Jbeta (13) primers were used in the PCR. In the original analysis: As a later analysis found, there were 70 million to 80 million unique TCR beta chains, of which 8.5 million to 14 million were shared. TCRdb's table, derived via immunoSEQ multiplex PCR, lists solely in-frame clones and lacks some. V and J calls and clone size are given by that table; D and trimming were obtained from the DNA. Of some 100,000 clones in the sample, about 70% were seen once. Sequenced: PBMCs. The V and J genes are TRBV18 and TRBJ2-1; D is undetermined. The TCR comes from a woman aged 70-85 years in good health and CMV-seropositive. This CDR3 reads CASSPPSFETPLF. In nucleotides, the CDR3 is TGTGCCAGCTCACCACCGAGTTTCGAGACTCCCCTCTTC.